A single sample gave rise to the 30 T cell receptor beta chains below, sequenced in a study of Graves' ophthalmopathy and Graves' hyperthyroidism. Amplification from RNA transcripts yielded the TCR beta CDR3 regions. The workflow started with a first-round RT-PCR run with HTBI primers and then moved on to a second-round multiplex PCR. TCRdb passed the multiplex PCR reads through MiXCR, listing each CDR3 protein once. The repertoire holds roughly 350,000 distinct CDR3 sequences, with 15% to 20% as singletons. The sequenced sample was peripheral blood. These receptors were taken from an adult woman with stable Graves' hyperthyroidism.

This clonotype was observed at least ten times. The J gene is TRBJ1-1, the V gene TRBV6-1; D unresolved. This CDR3 region has 15 residues. The germline gives CDR1 MNHNS, CDR2 SASEGT. The V gene lost 0 bases and the J gene lost 3 bases, with 11 bases spanning the gap. The CDR3 nucleotides read TGTGCCAGCAGTGAAGCGCTGAGTTCGTACACTGAAGCTTTCTTT. Translation: CASSEALSSYTEAFF.

This clonotype was seen ten or more times. The chain combines TRBV6-2 or TRBV6-3 with TRBJ2-7; TRBD2 matches 13 bases. Per the germline V gene, CDR1 is MNHEY and CDR2 is SVGEGT. The CDR3 runs to 19 residues. J was trimmed by 1 base and V by 5 bases; bases with no gene match: 14. CDR3 loop: CASSPDYRLAGGRSYEQYF. The CDR3 nucleotides are TGTGCCAGCAGTCCGGATTACAGACTAGCGGGAGGTAGGTCCTACGAGCAGTACTTC.

This clonotype was found many times. The chain has TRBV11-1 and TRBJ2-7; D ambiguous. The CDR3 length is 15 residues. Germline V CDR1 and CDR2: SGHAT, FQDESV (reference sequence). Trimming left V 5 bases short and J 3 bases short, with 17 bases between. The CDR3 DNA sequence: TGTGCCAGCAGCCTTGCGGCACACCGATACTACGAGCAGTACTTC. Its protein is CASSLAAHRYYEQYF.

This clonotype was seen at least ten times. The chain recombines TRBV28 with TRBJ1-1; TRBD1 aligns across 8 bases. V shed 5 bases and J 1 base; nucleotides not matched to a gene: 6. The germline V gene encodes CDR1 MDHEN and CDR2 SYDVKM. CDR3 length equals 15 residues. CDR3 sequence reads: CASSPSGTGNTEAFF. The CDR3 nucleotides read TGTGCCAGCAGTCCATCTGGGACAGGGAACACTGAAGCTTTCTTT.

The table lists this clonotype with many counts. The chain couples TRBV28 to TRBJ2-2; TRBD2 agrees at 8 bases. Germline CDR1 MDHEN, CDR2 SYDVKM. The CDR3 length is 15 residues. The V segment lost 6 bases and the J segment 9 bases; nucleotides outside the gene matches: 12. The CDR3 reads CASRHRTSSQRELFF. Written as DNA, the CDR3 is TGTGCCAGCAGACATCGGACTAGCTCCCAACGGGAGCTGTTTTTT.

This clonotype was observed many times. The chain couples TRBV5-1 to TRBJ1-5; D remains unclear. With 0 bases removed from V and 7 bases from J, the gap between germline ends came to 14 bases. CDR1 SGHRS and CDR2 YFSETQ come from the germline V gene. CDR3 length: 15 residues. The CDR3 DNA reads TGCGCCAGCAGCTTGGAAGGGTTCACTGGGCAGCCCCAGCATTTT. Its protein is CASSLEGFTGQPQHF.

By sample share, this clonotype is medium-sized. The V and J genes are TRBV18 and TRBJ1-1, with 8 bases aligning to TRBD1. Germline V gene data show CDR1 as KGHSH and CDR2 as LQKENI. The V and J ends lost 3 bases and 5 bases, in that order; junction bases with no gene match: 2. This CDR3 region has 13 residues. CDR3 nucleotide sequence: TGTGCCAGCTCACCTGACAGGGGTACTGAAGCTTTCTTT. Translation gives CASSPDRGTEAFF.

The rearrangement uses TRBV27 and TRBJ2-7; 8 bases match TRBD1. CDR3 length equals 17 residues. The trim removed 8 bases at V and 4 bases at J, leaving 19 bases unmatched. Germline CDR1 MNHEY, CDR2 SMNVEV (reference sequence). CDR3 bases: TGTGCCAGCTCACCCGGTCTTGGCAGGGGGCGATCATACGAGCAGTACTTC. The encoded protein is CASSPGLGRGRSYEQYF.

This clonotype was picked up many times. V and J are TRBV29-1 and TRBJ1-1; D gene uncertain. V was trimmed by 0 bases and J by 8 bases, leaving 7 bases between them. The CDR3 contains 11 residues. CDR1 is SQVTM and CDR2 is ANQGSEA in the germline V gene. As DNA, the CDR3 is TGCAGCGTTGAAGATCTTCTAGAAGCTTTCTTT. As protein: CSVEDLLEAFF.

This clonotype was counted between two and nine times. The chain is built from TRBV18 and TRBJ1-1; 10 positions agree with TRBD1. This CDR3 has 16 amino acids. Losses at the gene ends were 3 bases for V and 1 base for J; bases not matched to a gene: 5. Germline CDR1 and CDR2: KGHSH and LQKENI. CDR3 sequence reads: CASSPRDRGSNTEAFF. CDR3 DNA: TGTGCCAGCTCACCCCGGGACAGGGGATCGAACACTGAAGCTTTCTTT.

This clonotype occurred many times. The chain carries TRBV2 and TRBJ2-2; 8 positions agree with TRBD2. The germline V gene encodes CDR1 SNHLY and CDR2 FYNNEI. This CDR3 spans 17 amino acids. The trim removed 4 bases at V and 0 bases at J, leaving 7 bases unmatched. The CDR3 DNA is TGTGCCAGCAGTGTTTGGGCGGGAGGAACGAACACCGGGGAGCTGTTTTTT. Protein product: CASSVWAGGTNTGELFF.

This chain joins TRBV12-3 or TRBV12-4 and TRBJ2-7, with a tentative D call TRBD1 (6 bases). The CDR3 is made up of 15 amino acids. The V end lost 2 bases, the J end lost 5 bases, and 16 bases lay between the germline ends. In DNA, the CDR3 is TGTGCCAGCAGTTTACGTGGCAGGGGTGGGAACGAGCAGTACTTC. Protein product: CASSLRGRGGNEQYF.

This clonotype was recorded many times. The chain couples TRBV29-1 to TRBJ2-7; D remains ambiguous. The germline V gene encodes CDR1 SQVTM and CDR2 ANQGSEA. The CDR3 has 11 residues. Trimming removed 5 bases from V and 5 bases from J, with 10 bases in between. CDR3 sequence reads: CSVMGLDEQYF. CDR3 DNA sequence: TGCAGCGTTATGGGCTTGGACGAGCAGTACTTC.

This clonotype appeared a few times. The chain links TRBV3-1 to TRBJ2-7; a possible D gene is TRBD1 (5 bases). The length of the CDR3 is 14 residues. CDR1 and CDR2 from the germline V gene are LGHDT and YNNKEL (reference sequence). Trimming took off 2 bases at V and 2 bases at J, with 10 bases between the two ends. CDR3: CASSQSQDPYEQYF. The CDR3 DNA sequence: TGTGCCAGCAGCCAATCACAGGACCCCTACGAGCAGTACTTC.

V is TRBV30 and J is TRBJ1-4; 7 nucleotides align to TRBD1. The germline gives CDR1 GTSNPN, CDR2 SVGIG (reference sequence). The CDR3 extends over 13 amino acids. Trimming removed 7 bases from V and 5 bases from J; junction bases left unmatched: 7. As DNA, the CDR3 is TGTGCCTCGGAACAGGGGACGAATGAAAAACTGTTTTTT. This codes for CASEQGTNEKLFF.

This clonotype was observed many times. This chain links TRBV24-1 with TRBJ2-7; D unresolved. Germline V gene lookup returns CDR1 KGHDR and CDR2 SFDVKD. V was shortened by 6 bases and J by 4 bases, with 6 bases between the two germline ends. CDR3 length equals 11 residues. Here the CDR3 DNA reads TGTGCCACCAGTATAGGATACGAGCAGTACTTC. Amino acid sequence: CATSIGYEQYF.

This clonotype was found many times. This chain connects TRBV20-1 to TRBJ2-7, with 7 bases fitting TRBD2. J gave up 0 bases and V 1 base, and 6 bases lay outside the gene matches. The germline CDR1 and CDR2 sequences are DFQATT and SNEGSKA (reference sequence). This CDR3 spans 15 amino acids. The CDR3 reads CSARVASSGSYEQYF. The DNA for the CDR3 is TGCAGTGCTAGAGTGGCCTCTAGCGGCTCCTACGAGCAGTACTTC.

The chain employs TRBV5-1 and TRBJ2-5, with 10 bases aligning to TRBD2. CDR1 SGHRS and CDR2 YFSETQ come from the germline V gene. Unmatched junction bases numbered 5, after V lost 2 bases and J lost 1 base. The CDR3 runs to 16 residues. CDR3: CASSFGSSGSQETQYF. The CDR3 nucleotides read TGCGCCAGCAGCTTTGGGTCTAGCGGGAGCCAAGAGACCCAGTACTTC. Supplemented by reference TRBV5-1 and TRBJ2-5, the full variable domain reads KAGVTQTPRYLIKTRGQQVTLSCSPISGHRSVSWYQQTPGQGLQFLFEYFSETQRNKGNFPGRFSGRQFSNSRSEMNVSTLELGDSALYLCASSFGSSGSQETQYFGPGTRLLVL.

This clonotype was picked up many times. V is TRBV28 and J is TRBJ1-1; 7 bases fit TRBD1. This CDR3 comprises 15 residues. Germline CDR1 reads MDHEN; CDR2 reads SYDVKM. Unmatched junction bases numbered 12, after V lost 3 bases and J lost 8 bases. The CDR3 nucleotides read TGTGCCAGCAGTTTGCGGGTACCGGGGACAGAAGAAGCTTTCTTT. Protein sequence: CASSLRVPGTEEAFF.

The chain couples TRBV5-1 to TRBJ1-5; weak D call: TRBD1 (5 bases). Trimming took off 5 bases at V and 3 bases at J, with 9 bases between the two ends. Germline lookup yields CDR1 SGHRS and CDR2 YFSETQ. CDR3 length: 13 amino acids. The CDR3 bases are TGCGCCAGCAGATGGGGGGACAATCAGCCCCAGCATTTT. This codes for CASRWGDNQPQHF.

There are many counts of this clonotype. The rearrangement links TRBV28 to TRBJ2-4, with a tentative D call TRBD2 (7 bases). V lost 7 bases to trimming and J lost 1 base, with 23 bases between them. This CDR3 has 18 residues. Germline CDR1 reads MDHEN; CDR2 reads SYDVKM. CDR3 in DNA: TGTGCCAGCACTCTTAACGGGGGGCTGGCGAGGGCCAAAAACATTCAGTACTTC. Protein product: CASTLNGGLARAKNIQYF.

This clonotype has ten or more counts. V is TRBV7-2 and J is TRBJ2-7, with TRBD2 matching 10 bases. The CDR3 is made up of 15 amino acids. Trimming cost V 3 bases and J 5 bases; bases outside gene matches: 7. Germline CDR1 is SGHTA and CDR2 is FQGNSA. The CDR3 region is CASSFTGTSVHEQYF. The CDR3 DNA reads as TGTGCCAGCAGCTTCACCGGGACTAGCGTCCACGAGCAGTACTTC.

Details on this clonotype: With a much larger clone just one base away, this may be a read error. The V call is TRBV28, the J call TRBJ2-7; 7 bases are a match to TRBD1. There are 16 residues in the CDR3. V shed 5 bases, J shed 5 bases, and the junction held 15 bases outside the gene matches. From germline, CDR1 is MDHEN and CDR2 SYDVKM. CDR3 in amino acids: CASSPVRVQGSDEQYF. In nucleotides, the CDR3 is TGTGCCAGCAGTCCCGTCCGGGTACAGGGGTCCGACGAGCAGTACTTC.

This clonotype has at least ten counts. The chain combines TRBV28 with TRBJ2-7; D possibly corresponds to TRBD1 (5 bases). V lost 4 bases to trimming and J lost 6 bases, with 13 bases between them. Germline V gene lookup returns CDR1 MDHEN and CDR2 SYDVKM. CDR3 length: 13 residues. CDR3 region: CASSSTGIIEQYF. Written as DNA, the CDR3 is TGTGCCAGCAGTTCAACAGGTATTATCGAGCAGTACTTC.

This clonotype was counted ten times or more. The chain uses TRBV5-1 and TRBJ2-7; TRBD1 or TRBD2 may be the D gene (5 bases each). The CDR3 has 13 amino acids. The germline V and J ends were trimmed by 4 bases and 6 bases, with 14 bases remaining between them. CDR1 SGHRS and CDR2 YFSETQ come from the germline V gene. CDR3 in DNA: TGCGCCAGCAGCGGTTCCGGGACGTCCGAGCAGTACTTC. This translates into CASSGSGTSEQYF.

This clonotype was counted a few times. The conserved phenylalanine or tryptophan normally closing the CDR3 is absent here, so this likely arose from a read error. J is TRBJ1-1 and V is TRBV6-1; D is ambiguous. Trimming removed 4 bases at V and 0 bases at J, with 6 bases between. CDR3 size: 13 residues. Looked up from germline, CDR1 is MNHNS and CDR2 is SASEGT. CDR3 in DNA: TGTGCCAGCAGTGGGCAGCTGAACACTGAAGCTTTCCTT. Translation gives CASSGQLNTEAFL.

The V call is TRBV6-1, the J call TRBJ1-2; D possibly corresponds to TRBD1 (5 bases). Germline values: CDR1 MNHNS, CDR2 SASEGT. V was trimmed by 0 bases and J by 8 bases, leaving 10 bases between them. This CDR3 spans 13 amino acids. The CDR3: CASSEAQGTGYTF. Here the CDR3 DNA reads TGTGCCAGCAGTGAAGCGCAGGGAACCGGCTACACCTTC.

This clonotype was detected only a few times. The chain links TRBV5-1 to TRBJ2-7; D unclear. V was cut by 4 bases and J by 3 bases, with 11 bases left in between. Germline-derived CDR1 and CDR2 are SGHRS and YFSETQ. The CDR3 extends over 13 amino acids. The chain's CDR3 is CASSPAAGYEQYF. CDR3 in DNA: TGCGCCAGCAGCCCGGCCGCAGGCTACGAGCAGTACTTC.

This clonotype was observed many times. The chain links TRBV7-2 to TRBJ2-2; 11 bases are a match to TRBD2. Germline values: CDR1 SGHTA, CDR2 FQGNSA. V lost 1 base to trimming and J lost 5 bases; unmatched junction nucleotides: 6. This CDR3 is 17 amino acids long. Here the CDR3 DNA reads TGTGCCAGCAGCTTAGTTTCTAGCGGGAGGTATACCGGGGAGCTGTTTTTT. It specifies CASSLVSSGRYTGELFF.

This clonotype was detected a few times. The rearrangement joins TRBV28 to TRBJ2-7, with 7 nucleotides matching TRBD1. The V and J ends lost 4 bases and 3 bases, in that order; junction bases with no gene match: 6. CDR3 size: 14 residues. Looked up from germline, CDR1 is MDHEN and CDR2 is SYDVKM. CDR3 protein: CASSSGTEGYEQYF. CDR3 sequence (DNA): TGTGCCAGCAGTTCCGGGACAGAAGGCTACGAGCAGTACTTC.